These 28 T cell receptor beta chains were sequenced from one sample in a study of beta chain features in type 1 diabetes. Investigators reverse transcribed all isolated RNA, so they sequenced expressed TCRB transcripts. The repertoire was sequenced with immunoSEQ multiplex PCR; TCRdb's copy has only in-frame clones and lacks some. The table lists under 450,000 clones, over 11% of them singletons. Sequenced: naive CD4+ T cells from blood. These receptor sequences come from a man younger than 45 in good health.

This sequence joins TRBV6-5 and TRBJ1-5; D ambiguous. The V end was cut by 0 bases, the J end by 2 bases, with 8 bases between. This CDR3 spans 15 amino acids. From germline, CDR1 is MNHEY and CDR2 SVGAGI. The CDR3 region has the DNA TGTGCCAGCAGTTACTCGGGCTCTGGCAATCAGCCCCAGCATTTT. Encoded protein: CASSYSGSGNQPQHF.

This clone was seen at least ten times. This chain links TRBV30 with TRBJ2-2; perhaps TRBD1 as D (6 bases). The germline V gene encodes CDR1 GTSNPN and CDR2 SVGIG (reference sequence). Trimming left V 5 bases short and J 0 bases short, with 13 bases between. The length of the CDR3 is 15 residues. CDR3 amino acids: CAWSRGLANTGELFF. Written as DNA, the CDR3 is TGTGCCTGGTCCAGGGGATTGGCGAACACCGGGGAGCTGTTTTTT.

This clone has a handful of counts. J is TRBJ2-5 and V is TRBV5-1, with 9 bases fitting TRBD1. CDR3 length: 15 amino acids. V dropped 3 bases and J dropped 1; count of bases not matched to a gene: 4. Germline V gene data show CDR1 as SGHRS and CDR2 as YFSETQ. CDR3 amino acids: CASSWTGDRQETQYF. In nucleotides, the CDR3 is TGCGCCAGCAGCTGGACAGGGGATCGCCAAGAGACCCAGTACTTC. The whole variable domain, remainder taken from reference TRBV5-1 and TRBJ2-5, is KAGVTQTPRYLIKTRGQQVTLSCSPISGHRSVSWYQQTPGQGLQFLFEYFSETQRNKGNFPGRFSGRQFSNSRSEMNVSTLELGDSALYLCASSWTGDRQETQYFGPGTRLLVL.

In this sample, this clone turned up a few times. The rearrangement links TRBV5-1 to TRBJ2-2; TRBD1 is a possible D gene (5 bases). CDR1 and CDR2 from the germline V gene are SGHRS and YFSETQ. The length of the CDR3 is 15 residues. Deletions cut 3 bases from V and 1 base from J, with 10 bases between. CDR3: CASSSAQGNTGELFF. The CDR3 region has the DNA TGCGCCAGCAGCTCGGCCCAGGGGAACACCGGGGAGCTGTTTTTT.

This clone was counted only a few times. This chain joins TRBV5-1 and TRBJ2-7; 7 bases fit TRBD1. Losses at the gene ends were 4 bases for V and 5 bases for J; bases not matched to a gene: 3. The CDR3 consists of 12 residues. Germline CDR1 SGHRS, CDR2 YFSETQ. Written as DNA, the CDR3 is TGCGCCAGCAGCCTTCAGGGGGACGAGCAGTACGTC. Translated, it gives CASSLQGDEQYV.

The chain couples TRBV5-4 to TRBJ1-2; weak D call: TRBD1 (5 bases). V was shortened by 4 bases and J by 3 bases, with 16 bases between the two germline ends. The CDR3 contains 15 residues. CDR1 is SGHNT and CDR2 is YYREEE in the germline V gene (reference sequence). This CDR3 reads CASSPAGLADYGYTF. The CDR3 DNA is TGTGCCAGCAGCCCAGCGGGGCTAGCGGACTATGGCTACACCTTC.

J is TRBJ2-1 and V is TRBV5-1; D is possibly TRBD2 (6 bases). Trimming left V 0 bases short and J 4 bases short, with 11 bases between. Germline CDR1 and CDR2: SGHRS and YFSETQ. CDR3 length: 15 residues. The CDR3 DNA sequence: TGCGCCAGCAGCTTGGCTCGGGAGCCTTACAATGAGCAGTTCTTC. Amino acids: CASSLAREPYNEQFF.

This clone was picked up a small number of times. The V gene is TRBV6-6, the J gene TRBJ1-4, with D possibly TRBD1 on 5 matching bases. CDR1 and CDR2 from the germline V gene are MNHNY and SVGAGI (reference sequence). The CDR3 spans 14 residues. V lost 2 bases to trimming and J lost 10 bases, with 14 bases between them. CDR3 region: CASSYGTGTVKLFF. The CDR3 nucleotides read TGTGCCAGCAGTTACGGGACCGGGACGGTAAAACTGTTTTTT.

CDR3 sequence: CASSKKETQYF. The CDR3 DNA reads TGTGCCAGCAGCAAAAAAGAGACCCAGTACTTC. V and J are TRBV7-2 and TRBJ2-5; D is unclear. Germline V lookup: CDR1 SGHTA, CDR2 FQGNSA. The V end lost 5 bases, the J end lost 3 bases, and 4 bases lay between the germline ends. This CDR3 is 11 amino acids long.

The chain employs TRBV11-3 and TRBJ2-2; TRBD2 matches 9 bases. After removal of 7 bases from V and 3 bases from J, the junction contained 6 bases not matched to a gene. The CDR3 totals 15 residues. The germline V gene encodes CDR1 SGHNT and CDR2 YENEEA. CDR3 amino acids: CASTLLAGDTGELFF. CDR3 nucleotide sequence: TGTGCCAGCACCCTCTTAGCGGGAGACACCGGGGAGCTGTTTTTT.

The chain employs TRBV9 and TRBJ1-6; no clear D gene. Trimming took 1 base from V and 6 from J, leaving 11 bases between them. CDR1 and CDR2 (germline): SGDLS, YYNGEE. The CDR3 covers 15 residues. In DNA, the CDR3 is TGTGCCAGCAGCGTAATGGGGTCAGTTAATTCACCCCTCCACTTT. As protein: CASSVMGSVNSPLHF.

Only a few counts were recorded for this clone. The genes are TRBV10-3 and TRBJ2-5; D may be TRBD1 (5 bases). There are 16 residues in the CDR3. Germline lookup yields CDR1 ENHRY and CDR2 SYGVKD. V dropped 0 bases and J dropped 2 bases, with 13 bases sitting between them. The DNA for the CDR3 is TGTGCCATCAGTGAGTCTCTGGACAACAAACAAGAGACCCAGTACTTC. Residues: CAISESLDNKQETQYF.

This clone showed up many times. The gene calls are TRBV4-3 and TRBJ2-2; D unresolved. Germline V gene data show CDR1 as LGHNA and CDR2 as YSLEER. Between the trimmed V and J ends, which lost 6 bases and 6 bases, there was a span of 8 bases. CDR3 length: 12 amino acids. CDR3 region: CASRETAGELFF. The CDR3 DNA reads as TGCGCCAGCAGGGAAACGGCCGGGGAGCTGTTTTTT.

V and J are TRBV14 and TRBJ2-1; 9 nucleotides match TRBD2. Germline trimming cut 5 bases from V and 8 bases from J; bases unmatched to any gene: 10. There are 15 residues in the CDR3. Germline V gene lookup returns CDR1 SGHDN and CDR2 FVKESK. The CDR3 bases are TGTGCCAGCAGCTCTGACGGGACTAGCATCCATGAGCAGTTCTTC. Amino acids: CASSSDGTSIHEQFF.

The V call is TRBV30, the J call TRBJ1-4, with D possibly being TRBD1 (5 bases). Germline V gives CDR1 GTSNPN, CDR2 SVGIG (reference sequence). Trimming removed 3 bases at V and 1 base at J, with 9 bases between. The CDR3 spans 14 residues. CDR3 in DNA: TGTGCCTGGAGGGCAGGGTTAACTAATGAAAAACTGTTTTTT. This translates into CAWRAGLTNEKLFF. The variable domain in full, with the rest retrieved from reference TRBV30 and TRBJ1-4, is SQTIHQWPATLVQPVGSPLSLECTVEGTSNPNLYWYRQAAGRGLQLLFYSVGIGQISSEVPQNLSASRPQDRQFILSSKKLLLSDSGFYLCAWRAGLTNEKLFFGSGTQLSVL.

CDR3 in DNA: TGTGCCTGGAGCGTTGGACTGACCTACGAGCAGTACGTC. As protein: CAWSVGLTYEQYV. The chain has TRBV30 and TRBJ2-7; TRBD2 might be the D (5 bases). Germline-derived CDR1 and CDR2 are GTSNPN and SVGIG (reference sequence). Trimming removed 3 bases from V and 2 bases from J, with 11 bases in between. The CDR3 is made up of 13 amino acids.

This clone was recorded a few times. This chain joins TRBV7-9 and TRBJ1-1; no clear D gene. Per the germline V gene, CDR1 is SEHNR and CDR2 is FQNEAQ (reference sequence). The V end was cut by 1 base, the J end by 5 bases, with 11 bases between. This CDR3 spans 14 amino acids. The CDR3 region has the DNA TGTGCCAGCAGCTTAGAGGGTACGAGGACTGAAGCTTTCTTT. Protein product: CASSLEGTRTEAFF.

This clone has a handful of counts. The CDR3 here is CASSPPSRGADGYTF. As DNA, the CDR3 is TGTGCCAGCTCACCACCGTCCCGTGGGGCTGATGGCTACACCTTC. This chain joins TRBV18 and TRBJ1-2; D perhaps matches TRBD1 (5 bases). CDR1 is KGHSH and CDR2 is LQKENI in the germline V gene. The CDR3 extends over 15 amino acids. V shed 0 bases and J shed 6 bases, with 14 bases lying between them.

A few counts support this clone. The chain is built from TRBV14 and TRBJ1-6, with D possibly matching TRBD1 (5 bases). This CDR3 region has 14 residues. The ends were cut back, 3 bases at V and 10 bases at J, with 13 bases in the middle. The germline V gene has CDR1 SGHDN and CDR2 FVKESK. CDR3 sequence: CASSQRGGYSPLHF. The CDR3 coding sequence is TGTGCCAGCAGCCAGCGCGGGGGATACTCACCCCTCCACTTT.

The chain links TRBV6-6 to TRBJ1-1; tentatively, D is TRBD1 (6 bases). V lost 4 bases, J lost 1 base, and 7 bases lay in between. CDR1 MNHNY and CDR2 SVGAGI come from the germline V gene (reference sequence). This CDR3 has 13 residues. CDR3 DNA sequence: TGTGCCAGCAGTTCGACAGGGAACACTGAAGCTTTCTTT. Its protein is CASSSTGNTEAFF.

The genes are TRBV21-1 and TRBJ2-7; whether TRBD1, the table's D call, matches the DNA was not checked. TRBV21-1 is marked as a pseudogene. CDR3 length equals 17 residues. The chain's CDR3 is CASSKDAGTTFLYEQYF. The CDR3 nucleotides read TGTGCCAGCAGCAAAGACGCTGGGACAACCTTCCTCTACGAGCAGTACTTC.

CDR3: CASSLFGSPLHF. CDR3 coding DNA: TGTGCCAGCAGTCTGTTCGGTTCACCCCTCCACTTT. The V call is TRBV7-2, the J call TRBJ1-6; D is ambiguous. Germline loops: CDR1 SGHTA, CDR2 FQGNSA. V was cut by 6 bases and J by 9 bases, with 9 bases left in between. This CDR3 comprises 12 residues.

The chain carries TRBV2 and TRBJ2-6; D is ambiguous. V shed 4 bases and J shed 0 bases, with 7 bases lying between them. Looked up from germline, CDR1 is SNHLY and CDR2 is FYNNEI. The CDR3 runs 15 residues. CDR3: CASSGRLSGANVLTF. The CDR3 bases are TGTGCCAGCAGTGGTAGGCTCTCTGGGGCCAACGTCCTGACTTTC.

V usage is TRBV15 and J usage is TRBJ2-7, with TRBD2 matching over 9 bases. Germline V gives CDR1 LNHNV, CDR2 YYDKDF (reference sequence). This CDR3 comprises 16 residues. Trimming removed 0 bases from V and 1 base from J; junction bases left unmatched: 4. The CDR3 reads CATSRDTTSGSYEQYV. For the CDR3, the DNA is TGTGCCACCAGCAGAGATACAACTAGCGGGTCCTACGAGCAGTACGTC.

This chain joins TRBV11-3 and TRBJ2-5, with 7 bases fitting TRBD1. The CDR3 consists of 14 residues. V shed 5 bases and J 5 bases; nucleotides not matched to a gene: 8. Germline lookup yields CDR1 SGHNT and CDR2 YENEEA. CDR3 DNA sequence: TGTGCCAGCAGCCAGGACAGGCTTAGTGAGACCCAGTACTTC. It specifies CASSQDRLSETQYF.

The sample holds a few counts of this clone. V usage is TRBV20-1 and J usage is TRBJ2-1; D unresolved. V shed 3 bases and J shed 12 bases, with 9 bases lying between them. The CDR3 consists of 10 residues. Germline V gene data show CDR1 as DFQATT and CDR2 as SNEGSKA (reference sequence). DNA of the CDR3: TGCAGTGCTAGTGGTAAAGGGCAGTTCTTC. This sequence encodes CSASGKGQFF.

This chain links TRBV25-1 with TRBJ2-5, with a weak D call TRBD1 (5 bases). Germline CDR1 reads MGHDK; CDR2 reads SYGVNS. Trimming stripped 6 bases from V and 1 base from J, with 21 bases between. The CDR3 spans 17 residues. CDR3 bases: TGTGCCAGCAGCTTACCGAGCGTTAGAAGGGGCCAAGAGACCCAGTACTTC. Translating it yields CASSLPSVRRGQETQYF.

The chain employs TRBV7-6 and TRBJ2-3; D remains ambiguous. The CDR3 sequence is 15 residues long. V was clipped by 1 base and J by 2 bases, with 10 bases between them. Germline V CDR1 and CDR2: SGHVS, FNYEAQ. The CDR3, as DNA: TGTGCCAGCAGCTTAGGGTCGGGCTACACAGATACGCAGTATTTT. This gives the protein CASSLGSGYTDTQYF.